This is a list of T cell receptor beta chains from one sample in a study of blood T cell repertoires in COVID-19. Data came from immunoSEQ multiplex PCR; TCRdb stores just in-frame clones and leaves some out. The table includes roughly 73,000 clones, roughly 79% detected once. Sequencing was done on a sample of peripheral blood. These receptor sequences come from a woman in her seventies with acute or convalescent COVID-19. Both conserved end residues are part of each CDR3. D genes are given only for firm matches. The size of a clone is reported for some rows only, either as once, few or many, or as a class for expanded clones.

>TRBV4-1|TRBD2|TRBJ2-7|-
TGCGCCAGCAGCCAAGCTAGGGCTAGCGGGAGTTACGAGCAGTACTTC
CASSQARASGSYEQYF
>TRBV18|TRBD2|TRBJ2-7|-
TGTGCCAGCTCACCGGGGAGGGGCGAGCAGTACTTC
CASSPGRGEQYF
>TRBV7-9|TRBD1|TRBJ2-1|many
TGTGCCAGCAGCGCACAGGGGGGCTCCTACAATGAGCAGTTCTTC
CASSAQGGSYNEQFF
>TRBV25-1|-|TRBJ2-7|-
TGTGCCAGCAGTGGAAAACAGGGCGCCAGCTCCTACGAGCAGTACTTC
CASSGKQGASSYEQYF
>TRBV6-5|-|TRBJ1-5|-
TGTGCCAGCAGACAGGGCCTCCATCAGCCCCAGCATTTT
CASRQGLHQPQHF
>TRBV18|-|TRBJ2-5|many
TGTGCCAGCTCACCAACATTGTACCAAGAGACCCAGTACTTC
CASSPTLYQETQYF
>TRBV10-1|TRBD2|TRBJ2-5|-
TGCGCCAGCAGTGAGGGGACTACCGGAGGGACCCAGTACTTC
CASSEGTTGGTQYF
>TRBV7-2|TRBD2|TRBJ2-1|few
TGTGCCAGCAGCTTGGTTAAAGGGGGACTAGCGTTGGGCAATGAGCAGTTCTTC
CASSLVKGGLALGNEQFF
>TRBV10-3|TRBD2|TRBJ2-5|-
TGTGCCATCAGTGAAGAGACTAGCGGGATGATGGTAGAGACCCAGTACTTC
CAISEETSGMMVETQYF
>TRBV29-1|-|TRBJ2-7|-
TGCAGCGTTGGGGGTAGTGGGAGCCTCTCCTACGAGCAGTACTTC
CSVGGSGSLSYEQYF
>TRBV3-1/TRBV3-2|-|TRBJ2-3|few
TGTGCCAGCAGCCAAGCATGGGGGGGCGGCGATACGCAGTATTTT
CASSQAWGGGDTQYF
>TRBV28|TRBD1|TRBJ2-2|-
TGTGCCAGCAGAACTCAGGGGGCGCAGACCGGGGAGCTGTTTTTT
CASRTQGAQTGELFF
>TRBV29-1|-|TRBJ2-3|-
TGCAGCGTTAAAAAAGCGGTGGCAAGAGATACGCAGTATTTT
CSVKKAVARDTQYF
>TRBV28|TRBD2|TRBJ2-7|-
TGTGCCAGCAGTAGGGGACTAGCGGGTCCCTACGAGCAGTACTTC
CASSRGLAGPYEQYF
>TRBV7-7|TRBD1|TRBJ2-5|-
TGTGCTAGCAGCTTAACCCGACAGGGGCAAGAGACCCAGTACTTC
CASSLTRQGQETQYF
>TRBV7-9|-|TRBJ1-1|-
TGTGCCAGCAGCAACCGGGGGTACACTGAAGCTTTCTTT
CASSNRGYTEAFF
>TRBV6-5|TRBD1|TRBJ1-2|few
TGTGCCAGCAGTTACGACAGGGCCGGAGGCTACACCTTC
CASSYDRAGGYTF
>TRBV18|TRBD2|TRBJ2-5|-
TGTGCCAGCTCACGCCAATCGGGGGGGGAGACCCAGTACTTC
CASSRQSGGETQYF
>TRBV19|TRBD2|TRBJ2-7|-
TGTGCCAGTAGGGGACTAGCGGGAAACGAGCAGTACTTC
CASRGLAGNEQYF
>TRBV2|-|TRBJ2-1|-
TGTGCCAGCAGTCCGACACATAGCTCCTACAATGAGCAGTTCTTC
CASSPTHSSYNEQFF
>TRBV28|-|TRBJ2-7|many
TGTGCCAGCGATCAGGGCTACGAGCAGTACTTC
CASDQGYEQYF
>TRBV29-1|-|TRBJ1-1|few
TGCAGCGCCAGGGGAGTCACTGAAGCTTTCTTT
CSARGVTEAFF
>TRBV7-2|TRBD2|TRBJ2-1|-
TGTGCCAGCAGCTCTCAACTAGCGAGCTCCTACAATGAGCAGTTCTTC
CASSSQLASSYNEQFF
>TRBV5-1|TRBD1|TRBJ1-3|-
TGCGCCAGCAGCTTGGGACAGGGCTACTCTGGAAACACCATATATTTT
CASSLGQGYSGNTIYF
>TRBV13|TRBD2|TRBJ2-7|-
TGTGCCAGCAGCTTAGGCAGACTAGCCTTTGAGCAGTACTTC
CASSLGRLAFEQYF
>TRBV2|-|TRBJ2-2|-
TGTGCCAGCAGTGAGGGGCAGGGGGGAATCGGGGAGCTGTTTTTT
CASSEGQGGIGELFF
>TRBV6-5|TRBD1|TRBJ1-1|-
TGTGCCAGCAGTTTGGACCTCAGGGGGGAAGCTTTCTTT
CASSLDLRGEAFF
>TRBV12-3/TRBV12-4|-|TRBJ2-1|-
TGTGCCAGCAGTTTCCAGGACTGGGATGAGCAGTTCTTC
CASSFQDWDEQFF
>TRBV19|-|TRBJ1-1|-
TGTGCCAGTCCTTCACCAGCCGGGAAGGCTTTCTTT
CASPSPAGKAFF
>TRBV6-5|-|TRBJ1-1|-
TGTGCCAGCAGTTACGGGAGGGGCAGGGACGCTTTCTTT
CASSYGRGRDAFF
>TRBV7-9|TRBD1|TRBJ1-2|-
TGTGCCAGCAGCTCCGGACAGGGAGGGTATGGCTACACCTTC
CASSSGQGGYGYTF
>TRBV5-1|-|TRBJ1-2|-
TGCGCCAGCAGTTTTGCCAGGGAAGGCTACACCTTC
CASSFAREGYTF
>TRBV4-1|-|TRBJ1-3|few
TGCGCCAGCAGCCAAGAAGCCCAACAGGTTTCCTCTGGAAACACCATATATTTT
CASSQEAQQVSSGNTIYF
>TRBV28|-|TRBJ1-5|-
TGTGCCAGCAGTTTGGCAGCGCCCAATCAGCCCCAGCATTTT
CASSLAAPNQPQHF
>TRBV25-1|-|TRBJ2-3|-
TGTGCCAGCAGTGGGCTAGGCCTCACAGATACGCAGTATTTT
CASSGLGLTDTQYF
>TRBV7-8|-|TRBJ1-1|-
TGTGCCAGCAGCTTAGCGCGCGGGGCTAGCACTGAAGCTTTCTTT
CASSLARGASTEAFF
>TRBV7-3|-|TRBJ1-1|-
TGTGCCAGCAGCTTAAATGTTGGGTTAGGGGCTGAAGCTTTCTTT
CASSLNVGLGAEAFF
>TRBV28|-|TRBJ1-5|-
TGTGCCAGCAGTTTACGCCCCAGGTCAGGGGATCAGCCCCAGCATTTT
CASSLRPRSGDQPQHF
>TRBV2|TRBD2|TRBJ2-7|-
TGTGCCAGCAGTGAACCACTAGCGGACTTATACGAGCAGTACTTC
CASSEPLADLYEQYF
>TRBV7-9|TRBD2|TRBJ2-7|-
TGTGCCAGCAGCCCCCGACTAGCGGGAGACCGGGAGCAGTACTTC
CASSPRLAGDREQYF
>TRBV19|-|TRBJ1-1|-
TGTGCCGCGGGACTCGCAGGGTCGGGCACTGAAGCTTTCTTT
CAAGLAGSGTEAFF